This is a list of T cell receptor beta chains from one sample in a study of T cell responses to AZD1222 COVID-19 vaccine. The protocol was immunoSEQ multiplex PCR, while the TCRdb copy is restricted to in-frame clones and leaves out a portion. The sample holds under 200,000 clones, 90% seen once. This sample comprised peripheral blood, obtained on day 0 of AZD1222 vaccination. The receptors stem from an adult in good health. Both conserved end residues are part of each CDR3.

v_call	cdr3_length	j_call	cdr3_aa
TRBV4-2	13	TRBJ2-1	CASSHPGSDEQFF
TRBV27	14	TRBJ2-1	CASSFRGPYNEQFF
TRBV4-2	16	TRBJ1-3	CASSPPRGISGNTIYF
TRBV15	14	TRBJ2-3	CATSSGGSGDTQYF
TRBV7-6	14	TRBJ2-3	CASSLDSSTDTQYF
TRBV9	18	TRBJ2-5	CASSVGLAGVFAGETQYF
TRBV3-1/TRBV3-2	12	TRBJ2-3	CASSQAVGGQYF
TRBV20-1	11	TRBJ2-7	CSARISYEQYF
TRBV6-5	12	TRBJ1-1	CASSRLNTEAFF
TRBV6-5	14	TRBJ2-1	CASSTGGHDNEQFF
TRBV6-5	15	TRBJ2-7	CASSYSRGGGHEQYF
TRBV2	14	TRBJ2-7	CASSESGQGYEQYF
TRBV24-1	8	TRBJ2-5	CALRSQYF
TRBV9	15	TRBJ2-7	CASSPQAGVSYEQYF
TRBV4-1	17	TRBJ2-3	CASSRSRDRGGTDTQYF
TRBV27	13	TRBJ2-1	CASRTGSYNEQFF
TRBV6-2/TRBV6-3	14	TRBJ1-1	CASSYMGLETEAFF
TRBV2	12	TRBJ1-5	CASSQLNEPQHF
TRBV15	16	TRBJ2-7	CATSILPGQPSYEQYF
TRBV4-3	16	TRBJ1-1	CASSQDAESGNTEAFF
TRBV7-2	14	TRBJ1-5	CASSLQGAGQPQHF
TRBV5-1	12	TRBJ1-5	CASSLDGQPQHF
TRBV7-2	19	TRBJ2-1	CASSLAMTSGLGPGYEQFF
TRBV4-1	15	TRBJ2-2	CASSQTSGDNGELFF
TRBV18	15	TRBJ2-5	CASSNPGTEQETQYF
TRBV18	15	TRBJ1-1	CASSPRDPGATEAFF
TRBV3-1/TRBV3-2	14	TRBJ2-7	CASSAPGRIYEQYF
TRBV24-1	13	TRBJ2-5	CATSVGSGETQYF
TRBV19	12	TRBJ1-1	CASSLMNTEAFF
TRBV5-1	15	TRBJ1-2	CASSFQPTENYGYTF
TRBV5-1	15	TRBJ1-6	CASSSDLPEGSPLHF
TRBV10-1	12	TRBJ2-3	CASSPNTDTQYF
TRBV6-5	14	TRBJ2-7	CASSRGGLGYEQYF
TRBV12-3/TRBV12-4	12	TRBJ2-2	CASSELGGELFF
TRBV5-1	16	TRBJ1-4	CASSARQTGTNEKLFF
TRBV4-1	14	TRBJ2-7	CASSQVRGSYEQYF
TRBV4-2	16	TRBJ2-2	CASSQDASGGAGELFF
TRBV6-4	13	TRBJ1-1	CASSDRDNTEAFF
TRBV28	14	TRBJ2-7	CASSLSRSSYEQYF
TRBV2	15	TRBJ2-3	CASSLGLADTDTQYF
TRBV28	14	TRBJ1-2	CASSAQGIRDGYTF
TRBV5-1	14	TRBJ1-1	CASSLGDLNTEAFF
TRBV2	14	TRBJ1-2	CASRLRVETYGYTF
TRBV7-9	16	TRBJ1-2	CASSLVEGEFLYGYTF
TRBV18	18	TRBJ2-3	CASSKTSGANGGTDTQYF
TRBV25-1	14	TRBJ1-6	CASSEAGYNSPLHF
TRBV6-5	13	TRBJ1-1	CASSGGRVTEAFF
TRBV28	14	TRBJ2-5	CASSLGGGGETQYF
TRBV9	15	TRBJ1-4	CASSVRGGGNEKLFF
TRBV28	14	TRBJ1-2	CASSLSAPNYGYTF
TRBV3-1/TRBV3-2	15	TRBJ1-2	CASSQNPTGRHGYTF